This TCR beta chain was obtained from a study of OX40 agonist ivuxolimab in advanced cancers. Across the study: Partial response was recorded in three patients: one hepatocellular carcinoma and two cutaneous melanoma cases. Findings and limits, study-wide: Patients who responded partially at 0.1-3.0 mg/kg showed clonal expansion ranking among the lowest.

The protocol was immunoSEQ multiplex PCR, while the TCRdb copy is restricted to in-frame clones and leaves out a portion. The sample holds about 70,000 clones, around 94% seen once. Germline assignment: CDR1 SGHDT and CDR2 YYEEEE. The CDR3 has 15 residues. The V segment lost 3 bases and the J segment 1 base; nucleotides outside the gene matches: 1. With respect to this clone: The antigen remains undetermined.

Any history of autoimmune disease or systemic immunosuppression disqualified patients. Sample: CD4+ or CD8+ T cells sorted from blood, taken in a trial of the OX40 agonist ivuxolimab. This receptor was obtained from an adult with an advanced solid tumor such as melanoma, head and neck, liver or kidney cancer. The rearrangement links TRBV5-6 to TRBJ2-4, with 10 positions matching TRBD1. The CDR3 DNA reads as TGTGCCAGCAGCTGGACAGGGGGGGCCAAAAACATTCAGTACTTC. This sequence encodes CASSWTGGAKNIQYF.